A single sample gave rise to the 10 T cell receptor beta chains below, sequenced in a study of shared clonotypes between healthy human individuals (dated by TCRdb to 2018 to 2020). Receptor amplification or capture employed the immunoSEQ multiplex PCR assay. TCRdb holds this immuneACCESS table with in-frame rearrangements only. Some clones are missing; in checked studies, unresolved V genes explain under half, and the rest has no known cause. The sample contains hundreds of thousands of clones, around 96% of them found a single time. Less than 0.13% of the sample lies in the top ten. For the CD8 naive samples, CD45RO-negative cells were positively selected for CCR7, yielding a CD45RA+CCR7+ population from which TemRA cells were excluded. Specimen: naive CD8+ T cells sorted from blood. The sample's cell subset or site label, in plain terms: CD45RA+CCR7+. These receptors originate from a woman younger than 45 in good health.

CDR3 coding DNA: TGCGCCAGCAGCCACGACGGTAGCTCCTACGAGCAGTACTTC. Translation: CASSHDGSSYEQYF. J is TRBJ2-7 and V is TRBV5-1; D is uncertain. Germline V gene sequence: CDR1 SGHRS, CDR2 YFSETQ. The CDR3 loop spans 14 amino acids. Trimming shortened V by 4 bases and J by 0 bases, and 11 bases separated the two germline ends.

The V and J genes are TRBV6-5 and TRBJ2-1; the D gene is possibly TRBD1 (6 bases). This CDR3 region has 16 residues. Looked up from germline, CDR1 is MNHEY and CDR2 is SVGAGI. Trimming removed 2 bases at V and 0 bases at J, with 11 bases between. CDR3 residues: CASSYGTKSSYNEQFF. For the CDR3, the DNA is TGTGCCAGCAGTTACGGGACAAAAAGCTCCTACAATGAGCAGTTCTTC.

The CDR3 loop reads CASRTLGEEYGGELFF. CDR3 bases: TGTGCCAGCAGAACCCTAGGAGAAGAGTACGGCGGGGAGCTGTTTTTT. This sequence joins TRBV28 and TRBJ2-2; D gene uncertain. The CDR3 has 16 amino acids. With 6 bases removed from V and 7 bases from J, the gap between germline ends came to 21 bases. Germline V lookup: CDR1 MDHEN, CDR2 SYDVKM.

The table lists this clone with a count of one. In DNA form, the CDR3 reads TGTGCCAGCACCTCCGGACCCCTCACGGAGACCCAGTACTTC. Its translation is CASTSGPLTETQYF. This chain uses TRBV5-6 with TRBJ2-5; no clear D. V lost 6 bases, J lost 5 bases, and 17 bases lay in between. Per germline, CDR1 SGHDT and CDR2 YYEEEE. The CDR3 totals 14 residues. The full variable domain, its missing parts supplied by reference TRBV5-6 and TRBJ2-5, is DAGVTQSPTHLIKTRGQQVTLRCSPKSGHDTVSWYQQALGQGPQFIFQYYEEEERQRGNFPDRFSGHQFPNYSSELNVNALLLGDSALYLCASTSGPLTETQYFGPGTRLLVL.

This clone was counted a single time. The V gene is TRBV5-8, the J gene TRBJ1-4, with a tentative D call TRBD1 (6 bases). The CDR3 is 16 residues long. V lost 4 bases and J lost 0, with 13 bases in between. Germline V gives CDR1 SGHTS, CDR2 YDEGEE. CDR3 region: CASSLGQSTTNEKLFF. CDR3 nucleotides: TGTGCCAGCAGCCTAGGACAGAGTACAACTAATGAAAAACTGTTTTTT.

J is TRBJ1-2 and V is TRBV4-1; weak D call: TRBD1 (5 bases). The CDR3 sequence is 16 residues long. Trimming took 1 base from V and 4 from J, leaving 16 bases between them. Germline V gene data show CDR1 as MGHRA and CDR2 as YSYEKL. CDR3 sequence (DNA): TGCGCCAGCAGCCAAGCTCTGGGGGTGGATGGCTATGGCTACACCTTC. Residues: CASSQALGVDGYGYTF.

This chain links TRBV7-6 with TRBJ2-1; 12 bases are shared with TRBD2. After removal of 5 bases from V and 2 bases from J, the junction contained 7 bases not matched to a gene. The CDR3 length is 17 residues. Germline V gene sequence: CDR1 SGHVS, CDR2 FNYEAQ. The CDR3 coding sequence is TGTGCCAGCAGCGCCTCGCTAGCGGGAGGGCCCTACAATGAGCAGTTCTTC. Translation: CASSASLAGGPYNEQFF.

The gene calls are TRBV19 and TRBJ2-1; 9 bases are shared with TRBD2. The germline V gene encodes CDR1 LNHDA and CDR2 SQIVND (reference sequence). Trimming removed 4 bases from V and 7 bases from J; junction bases left unmatched: 14. The CDR3 spans 17 residues. CDR3 residues: CASSTGTSLGFDNEQFF. CDR3 in DNA: TGTGCCAGTAGTACCGGGACTAGCCTTGGGTTCGATAATGAGCAGTTCTTC. The full variable domain, its missing parts supplied by reference TRBV19 and TRBJ2-1, is DGGITQSPKYLFRKEGQNVTLSCEQNLNHDAMYWYRQDPGQGLRLIYYSQIVNDFQKGDIAEGYSVSREKKESFPLTVTSAQKNPTAFYLCASSTGTSLGFDNEQFFGPGTRLTVL.

The V and J genes are TRBV11-2 and TRBJ2-6, with 8 nucleotides matching TRBD1. With 1 base clipped from V and 9 bases from J, the junction kept 2 bases outside the gene matches. In germline, CDR1 is SGHAT, CDR2 FQNNGV. The CDR3 is 14 amino acids. The CDR3 spells CASSLGQGYNVLTF. CDR3 sequence (DNA): TGTGCCAGCAGCTTAGGACAGGGGTACAACGTCCTGACTTTC.

The gene calls are TRBV15 and TRBJ2-3; the D call may be TRBD1 or TRBD2 (7 bases each). V lost 5 bases, J lost 5 bases, and 20 bases lay in between. Germline values: CDR1 LNHNV, CDR2 YYDKDF (reference sequence). The CDR3 covers 16 residues. The CDR3 nucleotides read TGTGCCACCAGCCAAGAGGGGGCGGGAGAAAGAGATACGCAGTATTTT. The encoded protein is CATSQEGAGERDTQYF.